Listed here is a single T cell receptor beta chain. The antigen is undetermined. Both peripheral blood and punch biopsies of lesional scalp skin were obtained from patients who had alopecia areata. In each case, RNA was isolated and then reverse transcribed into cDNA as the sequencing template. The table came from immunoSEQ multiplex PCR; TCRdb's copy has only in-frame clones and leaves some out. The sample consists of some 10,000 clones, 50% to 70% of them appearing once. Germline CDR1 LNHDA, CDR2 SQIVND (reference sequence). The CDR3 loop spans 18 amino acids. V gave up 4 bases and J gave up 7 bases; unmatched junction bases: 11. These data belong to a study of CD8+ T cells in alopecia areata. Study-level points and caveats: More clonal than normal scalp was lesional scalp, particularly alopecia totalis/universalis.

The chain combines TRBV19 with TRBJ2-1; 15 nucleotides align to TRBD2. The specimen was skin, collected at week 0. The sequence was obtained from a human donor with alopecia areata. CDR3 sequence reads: CASSTGLAGGPSRNEQFF. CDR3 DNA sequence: TGTGCCAGTAGTACAGGACTAGCGGGAGGGCCTTCGAGAAATGAGCAGTTCTTC.